This TCR beta chain was profiled in a study of graft-versus-host responses after intestinal transplantation (dated by TCRdb to about 2021). Study-level background: Recipients received multivisceral, liver-intestinal, or isolated intestinal transplants. Anti-thymocyte globulin induction was given to all recipients, followed by maintenance tacrolimus and steroids for approximately three years. After intestinal transplantation, graft-versus-host and host-versus-graft alloreactive T cell clones in the graft, circulation and bone marrow were tracked using bulk TCR-beta CDR3 sequencing. To identify alloreactive clones, pre-transplant mixed lymphocyte reaction products were sequenced and then compared with unstimulated pre-transplant donor and recipient T cells. The cohort enrolled approximately 24 intestinal transplant recipients, one of whom was a retransplant, and 3 patients without pretransplant specimens were excluded. Donor T cell macrochimerism was defined as a peak of at least 4% donor T cells among recipient peripheral blood mononuclear cells. Instead of going to the commercial service, samples from three later patients were sequenced in-house on an Illumina MiSeq and processed with MiXCR.

Reading from cysteine to phenylalanine, the CDR3 counts 16 amino acids. Of all the DNA, just the CDR3 is kept, 48 bases in frame from base 1. In the germline V gene, CDR1 corresponds to SGHVS and CDR2 to FNYEAQ. From V the trimming removes 1 base and from J it removes 4 bases, while the gene matches leave 5 bases of the junction unaccounted for. This specimen's time point label, interpreted: cells obtained before transplantation from donor or recipient. CD3+CD4+ and CD3+CD8+ populations were FACS-sorted from unstimulated pre-transplant donor and recipient cells taken from spleen or lymph nodes. Concerning this clone: Its antigen target is currently unknown. Base qualities are not recorded, but no much larger clone differs from it by a single base.

General study outcomes and caveats: GvH clones were detected in recipient bone marrow, and some of these GvH clones were observed earlier in ileal mucosa or blood, consistent with an intestinal mucosal origin. Patients with donor T cell macrochimerism had high GvH to HvG T cell clonal ratios in their allografts. The relatively low number and heterogeneity of intestinal transplant patients limited the conclusions. Early after transplant, peak levels of circulating GvH clones were found to be associated with declines in HvG clones.

Receptor libraries were prepared by the immunoSEQ multiplex PCR assay. For most patients, genomic DNA was isolated using the Qiagen DNeasy Blood and Tissue Kit and was shipped frozen to Adaptive Biotechnologies for TCR sequencing. High-throughput TCR-beta CDR3 sequencing of genomic DNA from most patients was performed by Adaptive Biotechnologies. Per the authors' processing: TCR sequencing data for roughly 20 patients were retrieved from Adaptive's ImmunoSEQ software; three other patients were processed with MiXCR and VDJtools. To correct CD4 versus CD8 sorting errors, any sequence found in both subsets at a frequency ratio below 5:1 was removed. CDR3 nucleotide sequences shared by donor and recipient were removed because the origin of these sequences could not be assigned. Alloreactive clones required at least 2-fold expansion over unstimulated cells and minimum CFSE-low frequency of 0.002% (template counts) or 0.001% (read counts). A clone was considered mappable if detected in the sequenced pre-transplant spleen, lymph node, or MLR CFSE-low populations of the donor or recipient. Cumulative frequency of alloreactive clones was calculated as a percentage of all sequences weighted by copy number. TCRdb took this table from immuneACCESS and kept in-frame rearrangements with V and J called. Such tables lack part of the clones; where checked against another copy, unresolved V genes explain under half of the gap, and the rest is unexplained. V, J and clone size derive from that table, while D and trimming were established from the DNA sequence. In this sample the table shows roughly 100,000 clones, about 90% of which occur a single time. The ten largest clones capture about 0.9% of the sample.

This receptor was taken from a human donor who received an intestinal transplant. This receptor chain uses TRBV7-6 and TRBJ2-3, with 10 middle bases fitting TRBD2. Sequencing was performed on unstimulated CD4+ T cells sorted from spleen or lymph node cells, taken before intestinal transplant. The nucleotide sequence is given as TGTGCCAGCAGCTTAGGACTAGCGGGCGGCGCAGATACGCAGTATTTT. Its translation is CASSLGLAGGADTQYF.